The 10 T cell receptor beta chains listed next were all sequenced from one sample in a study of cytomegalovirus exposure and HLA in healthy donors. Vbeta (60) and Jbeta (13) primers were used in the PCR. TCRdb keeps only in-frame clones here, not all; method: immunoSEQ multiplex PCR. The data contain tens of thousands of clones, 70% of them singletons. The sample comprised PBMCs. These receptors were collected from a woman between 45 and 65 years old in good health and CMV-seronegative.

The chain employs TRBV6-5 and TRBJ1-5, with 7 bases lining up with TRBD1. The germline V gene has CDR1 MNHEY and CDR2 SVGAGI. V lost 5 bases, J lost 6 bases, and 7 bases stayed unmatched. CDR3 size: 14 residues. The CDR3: CASSTRGGVQPQHF. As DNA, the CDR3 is TGTGCCAGCAGTACCAGAGGGGGCGTTCAGCCCCAGCATTTT.

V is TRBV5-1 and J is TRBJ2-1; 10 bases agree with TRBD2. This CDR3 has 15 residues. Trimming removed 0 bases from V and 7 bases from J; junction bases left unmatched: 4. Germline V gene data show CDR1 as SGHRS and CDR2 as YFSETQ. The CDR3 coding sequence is TGCGCCAGCAGCTTGGAGGCTAGCGGGGGAAATGAGCAGTTCTTC. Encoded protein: CASSLEASGGNEQFF. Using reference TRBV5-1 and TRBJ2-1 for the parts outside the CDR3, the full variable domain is KAGVTQTPRYLIKTRGQQVTLSCSPISGHRSVSWYQQTPGQGLQFLFEYFSETQRNKGNFPGRFSGRQFSNSRSEMNVSTLELGDSALYLCASSLEASGGNEQFFGPGTRLTVL.

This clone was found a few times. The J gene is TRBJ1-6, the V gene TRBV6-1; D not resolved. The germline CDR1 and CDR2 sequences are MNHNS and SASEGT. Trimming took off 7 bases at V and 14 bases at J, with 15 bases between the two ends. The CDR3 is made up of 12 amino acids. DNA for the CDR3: TGTGCCAGCACCCCCGAGGGAATAGCCCTCCACTTT. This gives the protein CASTPEGIALHF.

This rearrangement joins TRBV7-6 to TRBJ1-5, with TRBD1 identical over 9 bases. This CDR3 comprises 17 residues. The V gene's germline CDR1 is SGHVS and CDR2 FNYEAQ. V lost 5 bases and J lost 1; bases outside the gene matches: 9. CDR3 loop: CASSLGQGRGSNQPQHF. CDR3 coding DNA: TGTGCCAGCAGCCTGGGACAGGGCAGGGGGAGCAATCAGCCCCAGCATTTT.

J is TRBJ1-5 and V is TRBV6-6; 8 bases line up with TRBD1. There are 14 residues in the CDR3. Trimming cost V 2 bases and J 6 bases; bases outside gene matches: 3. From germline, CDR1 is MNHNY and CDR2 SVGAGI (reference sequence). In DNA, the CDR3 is TGTGCCAGCAGTTACCCAGGGGGCAGTCAGCCCCAGCATTTT. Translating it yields CASSYPGGSQPQHF.

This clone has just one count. The CDR3 loop reads CASSFGETQYF. CDR3 coding DNA: TGTGCCAGCAGCTTCGGAGAGACCCAGTACTTC. The gene calls are TRBV5-6 and TRBJ2-5, with D unresolved. This CDR3 comprises 11 residues. V was pared by 2 bases and J by 4 bases, with 3 bases between. Germline CDR1 and CDR2: SGHDT and YYEEEE.

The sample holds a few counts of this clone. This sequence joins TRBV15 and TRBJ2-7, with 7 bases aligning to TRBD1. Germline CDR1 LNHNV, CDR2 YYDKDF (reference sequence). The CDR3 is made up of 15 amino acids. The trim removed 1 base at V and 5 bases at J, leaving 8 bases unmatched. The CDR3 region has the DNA TGTGCCACCAGCAGAGCGACAGGGACCCTCCACGAGCAGTACTTC. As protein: CATSRATGTLHEQYF.

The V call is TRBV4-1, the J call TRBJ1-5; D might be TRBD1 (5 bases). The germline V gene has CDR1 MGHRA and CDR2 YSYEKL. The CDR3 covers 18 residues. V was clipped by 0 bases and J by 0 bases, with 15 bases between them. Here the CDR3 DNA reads TGCGCCAGCAGCCAAGATCCCCCGGGGGAATATAGCAATCAGCCCCAGCATTTT. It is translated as CASSQDPPGEYSNQPQHF.

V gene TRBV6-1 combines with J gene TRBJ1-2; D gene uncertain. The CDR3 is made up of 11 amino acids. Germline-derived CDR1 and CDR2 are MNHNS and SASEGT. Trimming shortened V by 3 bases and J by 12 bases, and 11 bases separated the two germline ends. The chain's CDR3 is CASSEFAVNTF. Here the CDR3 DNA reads TGTGCCAGCAGTGAGTTTGCGGTGAACACCTTC.

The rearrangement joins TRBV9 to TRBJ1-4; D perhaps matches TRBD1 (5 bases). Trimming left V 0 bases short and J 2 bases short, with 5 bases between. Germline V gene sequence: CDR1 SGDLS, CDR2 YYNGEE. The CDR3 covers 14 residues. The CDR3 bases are TGTGCCAGCAGCGTAGCAGGGACTAATGAAAAACTGTTTTTT. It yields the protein CASSVAGTNEKLFF.